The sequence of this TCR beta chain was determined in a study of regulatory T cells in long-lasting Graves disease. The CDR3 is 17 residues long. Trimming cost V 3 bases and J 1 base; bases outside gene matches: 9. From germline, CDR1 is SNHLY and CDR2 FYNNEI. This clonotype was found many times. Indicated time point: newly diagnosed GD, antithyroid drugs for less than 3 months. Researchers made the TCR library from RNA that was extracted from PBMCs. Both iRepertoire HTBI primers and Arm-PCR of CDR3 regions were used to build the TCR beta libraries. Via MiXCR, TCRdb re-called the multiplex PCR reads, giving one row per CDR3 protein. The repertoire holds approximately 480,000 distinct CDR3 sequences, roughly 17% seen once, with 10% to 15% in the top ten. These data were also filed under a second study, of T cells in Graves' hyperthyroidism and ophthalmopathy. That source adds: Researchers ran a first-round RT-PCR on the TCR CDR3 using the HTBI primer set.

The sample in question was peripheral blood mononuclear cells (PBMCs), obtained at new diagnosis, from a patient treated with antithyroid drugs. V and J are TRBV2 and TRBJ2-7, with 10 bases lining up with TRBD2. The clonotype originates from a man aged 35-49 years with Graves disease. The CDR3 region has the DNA TGTGCCAGCAGTGATGGAGGGTTACTAGCGGGGTCCTACGAGCAGTACTTC. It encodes CASSDGGLLAGSYEQYF.